The 2 T cell receptor beta chains below come from one sample, sequenced in a study of T cell responses to AZD1222 COVID-19 vaccine. The repertoire was sequenced with immunoSEQ multiplex PCR; TCRdb's copy has only in-frame clones and lacks some. The sample lists 120,000 to 150,000 clones, about 90% occurring once. The source material was peripheral blood, sampled on day 0 of AZD1222 vaccination. The receptors were gathered from an adult in good health.

This chain connects TRBV28 to TRBJ2-7, with D possibly TRBD1 on 6 matching bases. This CDR3 is 17 amino acids long. V gave up 5 bases and J gave up 4 bases, with 24 bases separating them. The germline V gene encodes CDR1 MDHEN and CDR2 SYDVKM. The CDR3: CASSTEPYRVSSYEQYF. CDR3 DNA: TGTGCCAGCAGTACTGAACCCTACAGGGTATCATCGTACGAGCAGTACTTC.

This chain connects TRBV5-4 to TRBJ1-1, with unresolved D. Germline-derived CDR1 and CDR2 are SGHNT and YYREEE (reference sequence). This CDR3 comprises 13 residues. V dropped 4 bases and J dropped 1 base, with 8 bases sitting between them. CDR3 DNA: TGTGCCAGCAGCGCCGACCGGAACACTGAAGCTTTCTTT. Its translation is CASSADRNTEAFF.